The rows below give T cell receptor beta chains drawn from one sample of a study of T cell responses to AZD1222 COVID-19 vaccine. Sequenced by immunoSEQ multiplex PCR; TCRdb stores in-frame clones only, minus some. The sample consists of some 150,000 clones, roughly 90% of them appearing once. This material consisted of peripheral blood, taken on day 0 of AZD1222 vaccination. The receptors stem from an adult in good health. The CDR3 runs from the conserved cysteine through the conserved F or W. A D gene is named only where the DNA matches it firmly. Size values are once, few and many counts, or a class for expanded clones, and some rows have none.

abundance: -; v_gene: TRBV6-2/TRBV6-3; d_gene: -; j_gene: TRBJ2-1; CDR3nt: TGTGCCAGCAGTTCCACCTCGGGAGTCCCCTACAATGAGCAGTTCTTC; CDR3aa: CASSSTSGVPYNEQFF
abundance: -; v_gene: TRBV11-2; d_gene: -; j_gene: TRBJ2-1; CDR3nt: TGTGCCAGCAGTCCTAGACAAATTGAGCAGTTCTTC; CDR3aa: CASSPRQIEQFF
abundance: -; v_gene: TRBV7-2; d_gene: -; j_gene: TRBJ1-5; CDR3nt: TGTGCCAGCAGCTTTAGGAGGGAGCCCCAGCATTTT; CDR3aa: CASSFRREPQHF
abundance: -; v_gene: TRBV27; d_gene: -; j_gene: TRBJ1-4; CDR3nt: TGTGCCAGCAGTCCGAGAGCTGCAACTAATGAAAAACTGTTTTTT; CDR3aa: CASSPRAATNEKLFF
abundance: few; v_gene: TRBV13; d_gene: -; j_gene: TRBJ1-1; CDR3nt: TGTGCCAGCAGCTTAGGCCAGGGTAACACTGAAGCTTTCTTT; CDR3aa: CASSLGQGNTEAFF
abundance: -; v_gene: TRBV5-6; d_gene: -; j_gene: TRBJ2-5; CDR3nt: TGTGCCAGCAGCCCTGCGACTGGACAAGAGACCCAGTACTTC; CDR3aa: CASSPATGQETQYF
abundance: -; v_gene: TRBV19; d_gene: -; j_gene: TRBJ2-4; CDR3nt: TGTGCCAGTAGTAGTCGGCAGCCAAACATTCAGTACTTC; CDR3aa: CASSSRQPNIQYF
abundance: once; v_gene: TRBV5-1; d_gene: -; j_gene: TRBJ1-2; CDR3nt: TGCGCCAGCAGCTTTGCTGACCCGTTATTTGGTGGCTACACCTTC; CDR3aa: CASSFADPLFGGYTF
abundance: -; v_gene: TRBV5-5; d_gene: -; j_gene: TRBJ2-5; CDR3nt: TGTGCCAGCAGCTTGGCCCCTTTCGAAGAGACCCAGTACTTC; CDR3aa: CASSLAPFEETQYF
abundance: -; v_gene: TRBV11-2; d_gene: -; j_gene: TRBJ1-2; CDR3nt: TGTGCCAGCAGCTCCACACTCGGAGGGGGCTACACCTTC; CDR3aa: CASSSTLGGGYTF
abundance: -; v_gene: TRBV9; d_gene: -; j_gene: TRBJ2-1; CDR3nt: TGTGCCAGCAGCGTAGGCCCTAGCCCGTACAATGAGCAGTTCTTC; CDR3aa: CASSVGPSPYNEQFF
abundance: -; v_gene: TRBV5-4; d_gene: -; j_gene: TRBJ1-1; CDR3nt: TGTGCCAGCAGCTTGGATCCGACAAACACTGAAGCTTTCTTT; CDR3aa: CASSLDPTNTEAFF
abundance: -; v_gene: TRBV7-8; d_gene: TRBD1; j_gene: TRBJ1-4; CDR3nt: TGTGCCAGCAGCTTATCAAGGACAGGGGGATTAAATGAAAAACTGTTTTTT; CDR3aa: CASSLSRTGGLNEKLFF
abundance: -; v_gene: TRBV27; d_gene: -; j_gene: TRBJ1-1; CDR3nt: TGTGCCAGCAGTTTTAGGGGGGGCGGGACTGAAGCTTTCTTT; CDR3aa: CASSFRGGGTEAFF
abundance: few; v_gene: TRBV19; d_gene: -; j_gene: TRBJ1-2; CDR3nt: TGTGCCAGTACCTTCGACCCAGGCTATGGCTACACCTTC; CDR3aa: CASTFDPGYGYTF
abundance: -; v_gene: TRBV19; d_gene: -; j_gene: TRBJ1-1; CDR3nt: TGTGCCACCTCGCCATTTTCCCCAGGGGCTGAAGCTTTCTTT; CDR3aa: CATSPFSPGAEAFF
abundance: -; v_gene: TRBV5-4; d_gene: -; j_gene: TRBJ2-2; CDR3nt: TGTGCCAGCAGCTTGGCGAAAACAGGAGTGGCCGGGGAGCTGTTTTTT; CDR3aa: CASSLAKTGVAGELFF
abundance: few; v_gene: TRBV28; d_gene: -; j_gene: TRBJ1-4; CDR3nt: TGTGCCAGCAGTTTGGGGGCAACTAATGAAAAACTGTTTTTT; CDR3aa: CASSLGATNEKLFF
abundance: -; v_gene: TRBV11-2; d_gene: TRBD2; j_gene: TRBJ2-3; CDR3nt: TGTGCCAGCAGCTTAGGCCCGTTAGCGGGGGGCTGGACAGATACGCAGTATTTT; CDR3aa: CASSLGPLAGGWTDTQYF
abundance: -; v_gene: TRBV2; d_gene: TRBD1; j_gene: TRBJ1-5; CDR3nt: TGTGCCAGCAGTGTTCGGACAGGGAGAATATTCGATAGCAATCAGCCCCAGCATTTT; CDR3aa: CASSVRTGRIFDSNQPQHF
abundance: -; v_gene: TRBV7-6; d_gene: -; j_gene: TRBJ2-2; CDR3nt: TGTGCCAGCAGGACGACGGACACCGGGGAGCTGTTTTTT; CDR3aa: CASRTTDTGELFF
abundance: -; v_gene: TRBV6-2/TRBV6-3; d_gene: -; j_gene: TRBJ2-3; CDR3nt: TGTGCCAGCAGCCAGGGGCGGGGCTCAGATACGCAGTATTTT; CDR3aa: CASSQGRGSDTQYF
abundance: -; v_gene: TRBV3-1/TRBV3-2; d_gene: TRBD2; j_gene: TRBJ2-3; CDR3nt: TGTGCCAGCAGCCAAGATGGGCTAGCGGGAACTAGCACAGATACGCAGTATTTT; CDR3aa: CASSQDGLAGTSTDTQYF
abundance: once; v_gene: TRBV19; d_gene: -; j_gene: TRBJ1-3; CDR3nt: TGTGCCAGTAGTATCTCGAATCGACAGAATGGAAACACCATATATTTT; CDR3aa: CASSISNRQNGNTIYF
abundance: -; v_gene: TRBV5-1; d_gene: -; j_gene: TRBJ2-7; CDR3nt: TGCGCCAGCAGCTTTGGAACCTACGAGCAGTACTTC; CDR3aa: CASSFGTYEQYF
abundance: -; v_gene: TRBV7-9; d_gene: -; j_gene: TRBJ2-1; CDR3nt: TGTGCCAGCAGCTTAGTTGGGTCGGCATGGAGGGGGGGAGAGCAGTTCTTC; CDR3aa: CASSLVGSAWRGGEQFF
abundance: -; v_gene: TRBV5-1; d_gene: -; j_gene: TRBJ2-7; CDR3nt: TGCGCCAGCAGCTTGGGTACGTTAACCTACGAGCAGTACTTC; CDR3aa: CASSLGTLTYEQYF
abundance: -; v_gene: TRBV18; d_gene: -; j_gene: TRBJ2-7; CDR3nt: TGTGCCAGCTCACCCGGGACCCCGGGCTACGAGCAGTACTTC; CDR3aa: CASSPGTPGYEQYF
abundance: -; v_gene: TRBV19; d_gene: -; j_gene: TRBJ1-1; CDR3nt: TGTGCCAGTAGTGCCACGACATACACTGAAGCTTTCTTT; CDR3aa: CASSATTYTEAFF
abundance: -; v_gene: TRBV5-8; d_gene: -; j_gene: TRBJ1-4; CDR3nt: TGTGCCAGCAGCCCCCCCCCACCGACGCAAAAACTGTTTTTT; CDR3aa: CASSPPPPTQKLFF
abundance: -; v_gene: TRBV2; d_gene: -; j_gene: TRBJ1-2; CDR3nt: TGTGCCAGCAGTGAACTGGGGGTGGGTGGCTACACCTTC; CDR3aa: CASSELGVGGYTF
abundance: -; v_gene: TRBV2; d_gene: TRBD2; j_gene: TRBJ2-1; CDR3nt: TGTGCCAGCAGCCGGACTAGCGGGGGAAATGAGCAGTTCTTC; CDR3aa: CASSRTSGGNEQFF
abundance: -; v_gene: TRBV10-3; d_gene: -; j_gene: TRBJ1-3; CDR3nt: TGTGCCATCAGTGCCCAATGGGAACAGGGAACCTCTGGAAACACCATATATTTT; CDR3aa: CAISAQWEQGTSGNTIYF
abundance: -; v_gene: TRBV12-3/TRBV12-4; d_gene: TRBD1; j_gene: TRBJ1-1; CDR3nt: TGTGCCAGCAGTCGGACAGGGGAAGCTTTCTTT; CDR3aa: CASSRTGEAFF
abundance: few; v_gene: TRBV12-5; d_gene: -; j_gene: TRBJ1-5; CDR3nt: TGTGCTAGTGGTTTGGTAGTGGGGAGGGGAGGCAATCAGCCCCAGCATTTT; CDR3aa: CASGLVVGRGGNQPQHF
abundance: -; v_gene: TRBV10-3; d_gene: -; j_gene: TRBJ1-2; CDR3nt: TGTGCCATTGCAAGCTCTCTGACCTATGGCTACACCTTC; CDR3aa: CAIASSLTYGYTF
abundance: -; v_gene: TRBV7-2; d_gene: -; j_gene: TRBJ1-5; CDR3nt: TGTGCCAGCACCCCTGGGGGCAGTAGCAATCAGCCCCAGCATTTT; CDR3aa: CASTPGGSSNQPQHF
abundance: -; v_gene: TRBV19; d_gene: -; j_gene: TRBJ1-5; CDR3nt: TGTGCCAGTAGTATAGTAAATCAGCCCCAGCATTTT; CDR3aa: CASSIVNQPQHF
abundance: -; v_gene: TRBV18; d_gene: -; j_gene: TRBJ2-1; CDR3nt: TGTGCCAGCTCACAGGACTTGAGCTCCTACAATGAGCAGTTCTTC; CDR3aa: CASSQDLSSYNEQFF
abundance: -; v_gene: TRBV4-1; d_gene: -; j_gene: TRBJ1-4; CDR3nt: TGCGCCAGCAGCCAAGATTATGCGCGTGAAAAACTGTTTTTT; CDR3aa: CASSQDYAREKLFF
abundance: -; v_gene: TRBV7-2; d_gene: -; j_gene: TRBJ1-5; CDR3nt: TGTGCCAGCAGCCGGACACCATTTGATCAGCCCCAGCATTTT; CDR3aa: CASSRTPFDQPQHF
abundance: -; v_gene: TRBV6-2/TRBV6-3; d_gene: -; j_gene: TRBJ1-2; CDR3nt: TGTGCCAGCAGTTACGTGGGGGCCTTTGGACTTAACTATGGCTACACCTTC; CDR3aa: CASSYVGAFGLNYGYTF
abundance: -; v_gene: TRBV12-5; d_gene: -; j_gene: TRBJ1-1; CDR3nt: TGTGCTAGTGGTTTGGTGTACTTTCGGGCGGGATTTCTATCGGAAGCTTTCTTT; CDR3aa: CASGLVYFRAGFLSEAFF
abundance: -; v_gene: TRBV9; d_gene: -; j_gene: TRBJ2-5; CDR3nt: TGTGCCAGCAGCGTAGCCGTGGGGGGCCTCCAAGAGACCCAGTACTTC; CDR3aa: CASSVAVGGLQETQYF
abundance: -; v_gene: TRBV5-8; d_gene: -; j_gene: TRBJ2-3; CDR3nt: TGTGCCAGCAGCTTGGCCGACGTACCTGGGGGCACAGATACGCAGTATTTT; CDR3aa: CASSLADVPGGTDTQYF
abundance: -; v_gene: TRBV9; d_gene: -; j_gene: TRBJ2-1; CDR3nt: TGTGCCAGCAGCGTAAGCCCCGGGGATGAGCAGTTCTTC; CDR3aa: CASSVSPGDEQFF
abundance: -; v_gene: TRBV5-1; d_gene: -; j_gene: TRBJ1-4; CDR3nt: TGCGCCAGCAAGCCGCGGACAGCCGTTAATGAAAAACTGTTTTTT; CDR3aa: CASKPRTAVNEKLFF
abundance: -; v_gene: TRBV7-2; d_gene: -; j_gene: TRBJ2-2; CDR3nt: TGTGCCAGCAGCTTAGGGCTAGCGACCGGGGAGCTGTTTTTT; CDR3aa: CASSLGLATGELFF
abundance: -; v_gene: TRBV11-2; d_gene: -; j_gene: TRBJ1-4; CDR3nt: TGTGCCAGCAGCTCCTTCAGAGGGTCTTTACGTGGGGATGAAAAACTGTTTTTT; CDR3aa: CASSSFRGSLRGDEKLFF
abundance: -; v_gene: TRBV16; d_gene: -; j_gene: TRBJ2-5; CDR3nt: TGTGCCAGCAGCCACCTGGACTCCCTGGAGACCCAGTACTTC; CDR3aa: CASSHLDSLETQYF
abundance: -; v_gene: TRBV7-2; d_gene: -; j_gene: TRBJ2-4; CDR3nt: TGTGCCAGCAGCTTCAGGGGCGAAGGCAAAAACATTCAGTACTTC; CDR3aa: CASSFRGEGKNIQYF
abundance: -; v_gene: TRBV6-5; d_gene: TRBD1; j_gene: TRBJ1-5; CDR3nt: TGTGCCAGCAGCGCAACAGGGGTCGGTAATCAGCCCCAGCATTTT; CDR3aa: CASSATGVGNQPQHF
abundance: -; v_gene: TRBV4-3; d_gene: -; j_gene: TRBJ1-2; CDR3nt: TGCGCCAGCAGCCAAGCGGCTAGGGGCCACTATGGCTACACCTTC; CDR3aa: CASSQAARGHYGYTF
abundance: -; v_gene: TRBV2; d_gene: -; j_gene: TRBJ1-2; CDR3nt: TGTGCCAGCAGAGCTAACTATGGCTACACCTTC; CDR3aa: CASRANYGYTF